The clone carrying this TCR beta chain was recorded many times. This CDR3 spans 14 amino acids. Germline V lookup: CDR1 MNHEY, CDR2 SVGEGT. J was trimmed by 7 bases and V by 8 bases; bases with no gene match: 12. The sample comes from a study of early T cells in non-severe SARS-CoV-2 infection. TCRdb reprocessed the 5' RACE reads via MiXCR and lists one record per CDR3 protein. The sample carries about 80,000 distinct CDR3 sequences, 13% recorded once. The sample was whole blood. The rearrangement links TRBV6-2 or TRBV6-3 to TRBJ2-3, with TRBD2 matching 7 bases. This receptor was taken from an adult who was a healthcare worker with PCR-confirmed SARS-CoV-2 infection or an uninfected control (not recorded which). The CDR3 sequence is CASAGLERLYTQYF. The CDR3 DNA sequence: TGTGCCAGCGCTGGACTAGAGCGGTTATATACGCAGTATTTT.